These 25 T cell receptor beta chains were all obtained from the same sample, sequenced in a study of blood T cell repertoires in COVID-19. Only in-frame clones appear in the TCRdb table, and some are missing; sequencing was by immunoSEQ multiplex PCR. The table lists approximately 140,000 clones, 65% to 85% of them singletons. Sequencing input: peripheral blood. The receptors here all came from a woman aged 80 or over with acute or convalescent COVID-19.

This rearrangement joins TRBV29-1 to TRBJ2-1, with D perhaps matching TRBD1 (5 bases). The CDR3 length is 16 residues. Germline V CDR1 and CDR2: SQVTM, ANQGSEA. V lost 4 bases and J 3 bases, leaving 19 bases between the germline ends. The CDR3 spells CSVGSGSHLFYNEQFF. DNA of the CDR3: TGCAGCGTTGGATCAGGGTCGCATCTGTTCTACAATGAGCAGTTCTTC.

The chain uses TRBV6-1 and TRBJ2-1, with 8 nucleotides matching TRBD1. The germline CDR1 and CDR2 sequences are MNHNS and SASEGT. The V segment lost 2 bases and the J segment 9 bases; nucleotides outside the gene matches: 3. This CDR3 spans 13 amino acids. The CDR3 DNA reads as TGTGCCAGCAGTGAACTGGACAGGGTTGAGCAGTTCTTC. Its translation: CASSELDRVEQFF.

The chain recombines TRBV5-6 with TRBJ2-7; perhaps TRBD2 as D (6 bases). Per the germline V gene, CDR1 is SGHDT and CDR2 is YYEEEE. There are 14 residues in the CDR3. The V end was cut by 5 bases, the J end by 2 bases, with 14 bases between. In nucleotides, the CDR3 is TGTGCCAGCAGACCACGGACGGGAGCCTACGAGCAGTACTTC. It codes for CASRPRTGAYEQYF.

This clone was picked up a small number of times. CDR3 sequence reads: CASTKVRGTNTEAFF. CDR3 coding DNA: TGCGCCAGCACCAAGGTTCGGGGGACCAACACTGAAGCTTTCTTT. The chain couples TRBV5-1 to TRBJ1-1, with D maybe TRBD1 (5 bases). CDR1 and CDR2 from the germline V gene are SGHRS and YFSETQ. The length of the CDR3 is 15 residues. The ends were cut back, 6 bases at V and 2 bases at J, with 17 bases in the middle.

A few counts support this clone. The rearrangement joins TRBV19 to TRBJ1-2; D is unresolved. V lost 4 bases and J lost 4, with 7 bases in between. The CDR3 sequence is 12 residues long. Germline CDR1 and CDR2: LNHDA and SQIVND (reference sequence). CDR3: CASSSHVYGYTF. As DNA, the CDR3 is TGTGCCAGTAGTAGTCATGTCTATGGCTACACCTTC.

V and J are TRBV19 and TRBJ2-3; 12 bases agree with TRBD2. The CDR3 runs 15 residues. The germline V gene has CDR1 LNHDA and CDR2 SQIVND (reference sequence). J lost 7 bases, V lost 5 bases, and 7 bases had no gene match. The chain's CDR3 is CASSFLTSGGHTQYF. The DNA for the CDR3 is TGTGCCAGTAGTTTCCTGACTAGCGGGGGTCATACGCAGTATTTT.

The chain carries TRBV5-1 and TRBJ2-2; maybe TRBD2 (6 bases). The CDR3 consists of 16 residues. V lost 1 base and J lost 4, with 14 bases in between. Germline V gives CDR1 SGHRS, CDR2 YFSETQ. This chain's CDR3 is CASSLRTQGGTGELFF. For the CDR3, the DNA is TGCGCCAGCAGCTTGAGGACGCAGGGAGGCACCGGGGAGCTGTTTTTT.

The chain uses TRBV3-1 (or the pseudogene TRBV3-2) and TRBJ2-3; D is undetermined. Trimming removed 2 bases at V and 7 bases at J, with 7 bases between. The CDR3 has 12 amino acids. Germline values: CDR1 LGHDT, CDR2 YNNKEL (reference sequence). The CDR3 DNA sequence: TGTGCCAGCAGCCAACACTTGTATACGCAGTATTTT. This translates into CASSQHLYTQYF.

The rearrangement uses TRBV18 and TRBJ2-5, with D possibly matching TRBD1 (6 bases). Looked up from germline, CDR1 is KGHSH and CDR2 is LQKENI. CDR3 length: 16 amino acids. The ends were cut back, 4 bases at V and 5 bases at J, with 20 bases in the middle. CDR3 protein: CASSRDRAGAAETQYF. The CDR3 DNA reads TGTGCCAGCTCACGAGATCGGGCAGGGGCCGCGGAGACCCAGTACTTC. Combining the CDR3 with reference TRBV18 and TRBJ2-5 gives the whole variable domain NAGVMQNPRHLVRRRGQEARLRCSPMKGHSHVYWYRQLPEEGLKFMVYLQKENIIDESGMPKERFSAEFPKEGPSILRIQQVVRGDSAAYFCASSRDRAGAAETQYFGPGTRLLVL.

The CDR3 bases are TGTGCCAGCAGCAAAGGTGACAGGGGGCGTCTTTTTAGAAACACCATATATTTT. Protein product: CASSKGDRGRLFRNTIYF. The gene calls are TRBV21-1 and TRBJ1-3; the table's D call of TRBD1 was not tested on the DNA. TRBV21-1 is noted as a pseudogene. The CDR3 has 18 amino acids.

This sequence joins TRBV18 and TRBJ2-7, with a weak D call TRBD2 (7 bases). CDR1 is KGHSH, CDR2 LQKENI, per germline. V was trimmed by 2 bases and J by 9 bases, leaving 17 bases between them. The CDR3 contains 14 residues. CDR3 bases: TGTGCCAGCTCACCATCGTCGGGGGGCGAGGGGCAGTACTTC. Protein: CASSPSSGGEGQYF.

This chain joins TRBV29-1 and TRBJ1-1, with 7 bases matching TRBD1. This CDR3 is built from 12 residues. Germline V CDR1 and CDR2: SQVTM, ANQGSEA. V lost 6 bases to trimming and J lost 7 bases; unmatched junction nucleotides: 8. For the CDR3, the DNA is TGCAGCGTGGGGATTGGGGACAGTGAAGCTTTCTTT. This encodes CSVGIGDSEAFF.

The chain has TRBV9 and TRBJ1-3, with TRBD1 as a possible D gene (5 bases). This CDR3 spans 16 amino acids. Trimming shortened V by 0 bases and J by 0 bases, and 10 bases separated the two germline ends. Germline V gene lookup returns CDR1 SGDLS and CDR2 YYNGEE. The CDR3 sequence is CASSVGPQGSGNTIYF. The CDR3 nucleotides read TGTGCCAGCAGCGTAGGCCCGCAGGGCTCTGGAAACACCATATATTTT. Full variable domain (missing parts from reference TRBV9 and TRBJ1-3): DSGVTQTPKHLITATGQRVTLRCSPRSGDLSVYWYQQSLDQGLQFLIQYYNGEERAKGNILERFSAQQFPDLHSELNLSSLELGDSALYFCASSVGPQGSGNTIYFGEGSWLTVV.

The CDR3: CASSGPGQGSYEQYF. The CDR3 DNA reads TGTGCCAGCAGTGGACCGGGACAGGGCTCCTACGAGCAGTACTTC. This rearrangement joins TRBV2 to TRBJ2-7; TRBD1 agrees at 9 bases. With 4 bases clipped from V and 0 bases from J, the junction kept 4 bases outside the gene matches. Germline CDR1 SNHLY, CDR2 FYNNEI. This CDR3 is 15 amino acids long.

CDR3 region: CATSRDRWQGFEKLFF. For the CDR3, the DNA is TGTGCCACCAGCAGAGATCGGTGGCAGGGTTTCGAAAAACTGTTTTTT. This chain links TRBV15 with TRBJ1-4; tentative D call: TRBD1 (5 bases). The CDR3 runs to 16 residues. The V and J ends lost 0 bases and 8 bases respectively, with 16 bases between them. Germline values: CDR1 LNHNV, CDR2 YYDKDF (reference sequence).

The rearrangement uses TRBV6-5 and TRBJ1-2; 7 bases fit TRBD1. Germline V gene sequence: CDR1 MNHEY, CDR2 SVGAGI. This CDR3 spans 14 amino acids. V trimming: 5 bases; J trimming: 13 bases; junction bases outside the gene matches: 16. The CDR3 region has the DNA TGTGCCAGCAGTCCCGACTCTAGACAGGGACGGGCCACCTTC. This gives the protein CASSPDSRQGRATF.

This chain uses TRBV5-8 with TRBJ2-4; D is ambiguous. V was clipped by 0 bases and J by 4 bases, with 8 bases between them. Germline V gene sequence: CDR1 SGHTS, CDR2 YDEGEE. There are 14 residues in the CDR3. The CDR3 sequence is CASSLEREKNIQYF. The CDR3 DNA follows: TGTGCCAGCAGCTTGGAGAGAGAGAAAAACATTCAGTACTTC.

The CDR3 here is CASSIQGADTQYF. The CDR3 region has the DNA TGTGCCAGTAGTATCCAGGGGGCGGATACGCAGTATTTT. The chain couples TRBV19 to TRBJ2-3; 8 bases map to TRBD1. From germline, CDR1 is LNHDA and CDR2 SQIVND (reference sequence). This CDR3 is built from 13 residues. J lost 6 bases, V lost 3 bases, and 2 bases had no gene match.

The chain recombines TRBV7-9 with TRBJ2-7; no firm D call. Germline loops: CDR1 SEHNR, CDR2 FQNEAQ (reference sequence). Trimming stripped 5 bases from V and 0 bases from J, with 11 bases between. This CDR3 is built from 14 residues. The CDR3 here is CASSEARSSYEQYF. The CDR3 region has the DNA TGTGCCAGCAGCGAAGCACGTAGCTCCTACGAGCAGTACTTC. Using reference TRBV7-9 and TRBJ2-7 for the parts outside the CDR3, the full variable domain is DTGVSQNPRHKITKRGQNVTFRCDPISEHNRLYWYRQTLGQGPEFLTYFQNEAQLEKSRLLSDRFSAERPKGSFSTLEIQRTEQGDSAMYLCASSEARSSYEQYFGPGTRLTVT.

The chain recombines TRBV5-1 with TRBJ2-1; unclear D gene. Germline-derived CDR1 and CDR2 are SGHRS and YFSETQ. The CDR3 runs 11 residues. The V gene lost 4 bases and the J gene lost 9 bases, with 8 bases spanning the gap. The DNA for the CDR3 is TGCGCCAGCAGCCGTTATCCTGAGCAGTTCTTC. Its translation: CASSRYPEQFF.

This clone was detected only once. This chain connects TRBV6-1 to TRBJ2-7; D possibly corresponds to TRBD2 (5 bases). Germline V gene lookup returns CDR1 MNHNS and CDR2 SASEGT. Trimming took off 0 bases at V and 10 bases at J, with 13 bases between the two ends. The CDR3 totals 13 residues. The chain's CDR3 is CASSEARVAEQYF. DNA of the CDR3: TGTGCCAGCAGTGAAGCGCGGGTAGCTGAACAGTACTTC.

The chain joins TRBV6-5 to TRBJ2-3, with a possible D match to TRBD1 (6 bases). The V and J ends lost 0 bases and 1 base respectively, with 8 bases between them. The CDR3 covers 15 residues. Germline V CDR1 and CDR2: MNHEY, SVGAGI. Here the CDR3 DNA reads TGTGCCAGCAGTTACTCCAGACAGGGCACAGATACGCAGTATTTT. Amino acid sequence: CASSYSRQGTDTQYF.

This clone was detected a few times. V and J are TRBV27 and TRBJ2-7, with a possible D match to TRBD1 (6 bases). The CDR3 is 13 amino acids. Germline CDR1 reads MNHEY; CDR2 reads SMNVEV (reference sequence). V was shortened by 6 bases and J by 5 bases, with 14 bases between the two germline ends. The CDR3 bases are TGTGCCAGCAGCTCAGGGGTCGTCCACGAGCAGTACTTC. Protein sequence: CASSSGVVHEQYF.

The chain uses TRBV19 and TRBJ2-1, with D uncertain. V dropped 3 bases and J dropped 4 bases, with 13 bases sitting between them. The CDR3 is 15 residues long. CDR1 and CDR2 (germline): LNHDA, SQIVND (reference sequence). The CDR3 coding sequence is TGTGCCAGTAGTATGTCCGGAGTTCAGTACAATGAGCAGTTCTTC. Amino acid sequence: CASSMSGVQYNEQFF. The variable domain in full, with the rest retrieved from reference TRBV19 and TRBJ2-1, is DGGITQSPKYLFRKEGQNVTLSCEQNLNHDAMYWYRQDPGQGLRLIYYSQIVNDFQKGDIAEGYSVSREKKESFPLTVTSAQKNPTAFYLCASSMSGVQYNEQFFGPGTRLTVL.

This rearrangement joins TRBV29-1 to TRBJ1-2, with a tentative D call TRBD1 (5 bases). The CDR3 runs 15 residues. V lost 1 base, J lost 8 bases, and 20 bases lay in between. Germline V gene sequence: CDR1 SQVTM, CDR2 ANQGSEA. Here the CDR3 reads CSVEGETGKAGGYTF. DNA for the CDR3: TGCAGCGTTGAAGGGGAAACAGGAAAGGCGGGGGGCTACACCTTC. Using reference TRBV29-1 and TRBJ1-2 for the parts outside the CDR3, the full variable domain is SAVISQKPSRDICQRGTSLTIQCQVDSQVTMMFWYRQQPGQSLTLIATANQGSEATYESGFVIDKFPISRPNLTFSTLTVSNMSPEDSSIYLCSVEGETGKAGGYTFGSGTRLTVV.